The next 13 T cell receptor beta chains were all read from a single sample in a study of early T cells in non-severe SARS-CoV-2 infection (dated by TCRdb to about 2021). Library generation was performed with 5' RACE. Sequencing was performed on a NextSeq 500. The public reads were quality trimmed at Q25 with fastp and then assembled into clones with MiXCR by TCRdb, keeping productive beta chains. Each entry merges the rows of one CDR3 protein and shows their most common DNA and genes. Present in this sample are about 98,000 distinct CDR3 sequences, 9.5% to 11% of which were seen just once. 4.5% to 5.5% of the sample rests with the top ten. Sequenced sample: whole blood. The receptors stem from an adult who was a healthcare worker with PCR-confirmed SARS-CoV-2 infection or an uninfected control (not recorded which).

At least ten counts were recorded for this clonotype. This CDR3 reads CASSPWSGGYYEQYF. In DNA form, the CDR3 reads TGTGCCAGCAGCCCGTGGTCAGGGGGCTACTACGAGCAGTACTTC. V usage is TRBV3-1 and J usage is TRBJ2-7; 8 nucleotides align to TRBD1. Per the germline V gene, CDR1 is LGHDT and CDR2 is YNNKEL (reference sequence). The J segment lost 3 bases and the V segment lost 4 bases, leaving 8 bases of the junction unmatched. The CDR3 has 15 amino acids.

The chain recombines TRBV28 with TRBJ2-3; a weak D match, TRBD1 (5 bases). The germline gives CDR1 MDHEN, CDR2 SYDVKM. V lost 6 bases and J 3 bases, leaving 13 bases between the germline ends. The CDR3 extends over 14 amino acids. CDR3 region: CASSEEGVTDTQYF. The DNA of the CDR3 is TGTGCCAGCAGCGAGGAAGGGGTAACAGATACGCAGTATTTT.

This clonotype was seen many times. The chain joins TRBV12-3 or TRBV12-4 to TRBJ2-3; D perhaps matches TRBD2 (6 bases). V was pared by 4 bases and J by 2 bases, with 16 bases between. There are 16 residues in the CDR3. The CDR3 reads CASSSPWGGVTDTQYF. DNA of the CDR3: TGTGCCAGCAGTTCCCCCTGGGGCGGGGTCACAGATACGCAGTATTTT.

This clonotype showed up many times. The V call is TRBV18, the J call TRBJ1-4, with 12 bases identical to TRBD1. The CDR3 is 15 residues long. J lost 8 bases, V lost 5 bases, and 6 bases had no gene match. Germline V CDR1 and CDR2: KGHSH, LQKENI. CDR3 sequence (DNA): TGTGCCAGCTCAGCGCCCGGGACAGGGGGCGAAAAACTGTTTTTT. It yields the protein CASSAPGTGGEKLFF. The variable domain in full, with the rest retrieved from reference TRBV18 and TRBJ1-4, is NAGVMQNPRHLVRRRGQEARLRCSPMKGHSHVYWYRQLPEEGLKFMVYLQKENIIDESGMPKERFSAEFPKEGPSILRIQQVVRGDSAAYFCASSAPGTGGEKLFFGSGTQLSVL.

This rearrangement joins TRBV18 to TRBJ1-1; TRBD1 is a possible D gene (6 bases). The V end was cut by 2 bases, the J end by 4 bases, with 14 bases between. The germline V gene has CDR1 KGHSH and CDR2 LQKENI. The CDR3 is 15 residues long. The DNA of the CDR3 is TGTGCCAGCTCACCATGGGCCAAAGGGGGCACTGAAGCTTTCTTT. This sequence encodes CASSPWAKGGTEAFF.

This clonotype was seen at least ten times. CDR3 sequence reads: CASSSPQGNSYNEQFF. The DNA of the CDR3 is TGTGCCAGCAGTTCCCCGCAGGGGAACTCCTACAATGAGCAGTTCTTC. This chain links TRBV28 with TRBJ2-1; weak D call: TRBD1 (6 bases). Looked up from germline, CDR1 is MDHEN and CDR2 is SYDVKM. Deletions cut 4 bases from V and 0 bases from J, with 13 bases between. The CDR3 consists of 16 residues. Based on the CDR3 plus reference TRBV28 and TRBJ2-1, the full variable domain is DVKVTQSSRYLVKRTGEKVFLECVQDMDHENMFWYRQDPGLGLRLIYFSYDVKMKEKGDIPEGYSVSREKKERFSLILESASTNQTSMYLCASSSPQGNSYNEQFFGPGTRLTVL.

This clonotype was counted a few times. The rearrangement links TRBV18 to TRBJ2-4; D is perhaps TRBD1 (5 bases). V lost 3 bases to trimming and J lost 9 bases, with 12 bases between them. The CDR3 sequence is 13 residues long. The V gene's germline CDR1 is KGHSH and CDR2 LQKENI. The CDR3 sequence is CASSPLGQAIQYF. CDR3 nucleotides: TGTGCCAGCTCACCTCTCGGACAAGCCATTCAGTACTTC.

The J gene is TRBJ1-2, the V gene TRBV27; maybe TRBD1 (6 bases). The CDR3 spans 13 residues. The germline V and J ends were trimmed by 4 bases and 8 bases, with 14 bases remaining between them. Germline CDR1 reads MNHEY; CDR2 reads SMNVEV (reference sequence). CDR3 in DNA: TGTGCCAGCAGTTCAACAGGGCGGCGAGGCTACACCTTC. Residues: CASSSTGRRGYTF.

The chain uses TRBV20-1 and TRBJ2-2; TRBD2 aligns across 8 bases. This CDR3 is 14 amino acids long. The V gene's germline CDR1 is DFQATT and CDR2 SNEGSKA (reference sequence). With V trimmed by 5 bases and J by 6 bases, 8 bases remained unmatched. The CDR3 DNA sequence: TGCAGTGCTGGATTTACGGGGGGGCCCGGGGAGCTGTTTTTT. Its protein product is CSAGFTGGPGELFF.

This chain joins TRBV4-1 and TRBJ1-3; D remains ambiguous. The length of the CDR3 is 14 residues. Germline V gene lookup returns CDR1 MGHRA and CDR2 YSYEKL. The ends were cut back, 1 base at V and 0 bases at J, with 4 bases in the middle. CDR3 coding DNA: TGCGCCAGCAGCCAAGGTTCCTCTGGAAACACCATATATTTT. Amino acids: CASSQGSSGNTIYF.

This clonotype was detected only a few times. The chain has TRBV19 and TRBJ2-7, with 14 nucleotides matching TRBD2. Germline V gives CDR1 LNHDA, CDR2 SQIVND (reference sequence). V was clipped by 6 bases and J by 9 bases; unmatched bases: 10. The CDR3 loop spans 15 amino acids. The CDR3 bases are TGTGCCAGTAGAACCGCGGGACTAGCGGGAGCCGTGCAGTACTTC. This gives the protein CASRTAGLAGAVQYF.

The chain recombines TRBV11-1 with TRBJ2-7; D is possibly TRBD2 (6 bases). Germline V gene lookup returns CDR1 SGHAT and CDR2 FQDESV (reference sequence). This CDR3 has 15 amino acids. The V end lost 5 bases, the J end lost 3 bases, and 17 bases lay between the germline ends. The CDR3 DNA follows: TGTGCCAGCAGCATGTACCCGGATAGCGGCTACGAGCAGTACTTC. Its protein product is CASSMYPDSGYEQYF.

This clonotype occurred many times. The DNA for the CDR3 is TGTGCCAGCAGCGTAGGTTTAGCGGGGTTCACCGGGGAGCTGTTTTTT. Residues: CASSVGLAGFTGELFF. This chain links TRBV9 with TRBJ2-2; 8 positions agree with TRBD2. This CDR3 region has 16 residues. Germline CDR1 reads SGDLS; CDR2 reads YYNGEE. The V gene end was trimmed by 0 bases and the J gene end by 4 bases; junction bases not matched to a gene: 5.